Detailed here is one T cell receptor beta chain. CDR1 is MGHRA, CDR2 YSYEKL, per germline. There are 15 residues in the CDR3. Deletions cut 0 bases from V and 5 bases from J, with 11 bases between. This sample is part of a study of CD8 T cells in Susac syndrome. TCR beta sequencing covered blood CD8+ and CD4+ T cells. The controls, all healthy donors, were matched for age and sex. RNA totalling about 0.45 to 1 ug underwent reverse transcription with random hexamers. TCRdb independently ran MiXCR on the immunoSEQ multiplex PCR reads; one entry per CDR3 protein. The sample shows some 26,000 distinct CDR3 sequences, about 95% of them seen only once.

The chain employs TRBV4-1 and TRBJ1-5; D unresolved. Material for sequencing was CD8+ T cells from PBMCs. The origin of this receptor is a human donor in good health. This chain's CDR3 is CASSQEVGGDQPQHF. As DNA, the CDR3 is TGCGCCAGCAGCCAAGAGGTAGGCGGAGATCAGCCCCAGCATTTT.